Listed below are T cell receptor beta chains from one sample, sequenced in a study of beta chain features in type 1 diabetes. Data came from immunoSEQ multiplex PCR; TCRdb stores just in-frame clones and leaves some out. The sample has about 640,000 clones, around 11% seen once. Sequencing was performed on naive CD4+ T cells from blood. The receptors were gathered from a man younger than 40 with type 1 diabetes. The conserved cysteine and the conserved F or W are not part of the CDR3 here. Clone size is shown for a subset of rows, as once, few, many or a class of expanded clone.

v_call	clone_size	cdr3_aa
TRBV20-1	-	SARGGGPLH
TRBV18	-	ASSPQDTQY
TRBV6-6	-	ASTPTPNYEQY
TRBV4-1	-	ASSQPNEGGYEQY
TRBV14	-	ASSQASQTQY
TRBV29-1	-	SVSGTGETEAF
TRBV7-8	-	ASSLLGRGYEQY
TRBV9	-	ASSSQGYGYT
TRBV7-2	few	ASSLALRGMNYEQY
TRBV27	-	ASSSLPGQGVSGYT
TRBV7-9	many	ASSSQRGDHNEQF
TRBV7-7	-	ASSDASGGREQF
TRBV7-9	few	ASEGRDEQY
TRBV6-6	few	ASRDTNEKLF
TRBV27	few	ASSLTGQNSPLH
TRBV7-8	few	ASSTRGRVGELF
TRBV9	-	ASSVGFSGANVLT
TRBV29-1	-	SVGRGGTGNTIY
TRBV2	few	ASTRDRDTEAF
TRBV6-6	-	ASSGTNGRGEKLF
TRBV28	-	ASTGIPSSYEQY
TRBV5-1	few	ASTRTGKDYGYT
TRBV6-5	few	ASSYRGYGYT
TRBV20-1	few	SVWDYGYT
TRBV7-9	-	ASSLGGTVLEAF
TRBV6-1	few	ASSERASREQY
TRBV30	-	AWSVTSGGYT
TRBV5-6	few	ASSLRPATEAF
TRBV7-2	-	ASSPSGGTGRTLT
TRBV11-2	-	ASSTTANTGELF
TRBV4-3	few	ASSQGGLAGDNEQF
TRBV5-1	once	ASSSPGGEKLF
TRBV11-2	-	ASSLGSTDTQY
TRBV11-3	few	ASTPPMNTEAF
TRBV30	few	AWSAGSYEQY
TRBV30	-	AWSKGSVNEQF
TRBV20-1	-	SGTSGNEQF
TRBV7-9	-	ASSLLQGVISGANVLT
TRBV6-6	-	ASSRHRGQGYGYT
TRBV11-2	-	ASSLARYSYNEQF
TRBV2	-	ASSEGAGGNTIY
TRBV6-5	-	ASSLSGETQY
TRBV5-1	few	ASSFTGGATGELF
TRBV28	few	ASSLRQGGSDTQY
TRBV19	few	ASSIVGGAYGYT
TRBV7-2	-	ASSPKGLAGADTQY
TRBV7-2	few	ASSLRNPGMSGGGYT
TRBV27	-	ASSWRRTGTSSNEQY
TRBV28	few	ASTTQGNQPQH
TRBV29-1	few	SGMTENTEAF
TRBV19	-	AVLTGGGEKLF
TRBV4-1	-	ASSQVGQTYEQY
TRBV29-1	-	SGAGERFQETQY
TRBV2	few	ASSVSYEQY
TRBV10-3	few	AISDLGTGNTGELF
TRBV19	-	ASSPGQGVHGYT